This TCR beta chain was retrieved from a study of cytomegalovirus exposure and HLA in healthy donors. As to this clone: Its antigen is still unknown.

PCR amplification relied on 60 Vbeta primers (plus 13 Jbeta primers). Profiled with immunoSEQ multiplex PCR; TCRdb holds only in-frame clones, not every one. The sample includes about 130,000 clones. The CDR3 has 13 residues. The germline V gene has CDR1 SGHRS and CDR2 YFSETQ. V was pared by 2 bases and J by 6 bases, with 5 bases of the junction left unmatched. Study-wide results and caveats: The classifier reportedly diagnosed cytomegalovirus status with high sensitivity and specificity. Within a later analysis, the majority of CMV-associated TCR beta chains appeared HLA-restricted. Associated with HLA alleles at 0.05 false discovery rate in a later analysis were 16,951 TCR beta sequences.

The receptor was isolated from a man younger than 35 in good health and CMV-seronegative. Sequencing used PBMCs. This chain joins TRBV5-1 and TRBJ2-7; TRBD1 aligns across 7 bases. The CDR3 here is CASSFLSGGEQYF. CDR3 coding DNA: TGCGCCAGCAGCTTTTTATCAGGGGGCGAGCAGTACTTC.